The 27 T cell receptor beta chains in this list originate from one sample, sequenced in a study of cytomegalovirus exposure and HLA in healthy donors. PCR was performed using 60 Vbeta and 13 Jbeta primers. The protocol was immunoSEQ multiplex PCR, while the TCRdb copy is restricted to in-frame clones and leaves out a portion. The sample gives some 140,000 clones, 80% of which show up once; 5.5% to 6.5% is in the top ten. What was sequenced was PBMCs. Every receptor here comes from a woman in her 40s in good health and CMV-seropositive.

The chain is built from TRBV15 and TRBJ2-1; TRBD2 aligns across 10 bases. Germline V CDR1 and CDR2: LNHNV, YYDKDF (reference sequence). The J segment lost 0 bases and the V segment lost 0 bases, leaving 8 bases of the junction unmatched. There are 19 residues in the CDR3. In DNA, the CDR3 is TGTGCCACCAGCAGAGAACTAGCGGGATTGACTAGCTCCTACAATGAGCAGTTCTTC. It is translated as CATSRELAGLTSSYNEQFF. Variable domain in full (rest from reference TRBV15 and TRBJ2-1): DAMVIQNPRYQVTQFGKPVTLSCSQTLNHNVMYWYQQKSSQAPKLLFHYYDKDFNNEADTPDNFQSRRPNTSFCFLDIRSPGLGDTAMYLCATSRELAGLTSSYNEQFFGPGTRLTVL.

This clone was counted between two and nine times. The gene calls are TRBV2 and TRBJ2-1, with D possibly being TRBD2 (6 bases). V was pared by 7 bases and J by 8 bases, with 18 bases between. This CDR3 spans 14 amino acids. The germline gives CDR1 SNHLY, CDR2 FYNNEI. CDR3: CASKDGGAHHEQFF. The CDR3 DNA follows: TGTGCCAGCAAGGATGGCGGGGCGCATCATGAGCAGTTCTTC.

The chain joins TRBV29-1 to TRBJ1-3; D is ambiguous. This CDR3 is 12 amino acids long. Deletions cut 2 bases from V and 6 bases from J, with 8 bases between. Germline CDR1 SQVTM, CDR2 ANQGSEA. The CDR3 sequence: CSVESGENTIYF. The CDR3 bases are TGCAGCGTTGAATCAGGCGAAAACACCATATATTTT.

The V call is TRBV27, the J call TRBJ1-2; the D is unclear. This CDR3 has 12 residues. Trimming removed 8 bases from V and 1 base from J, with 8 bases in between. Germline V gives CDR1 MNHEY, CDR2 SMNVEV (reference sequence). The CDR3 reads CASCLGNYGYTF. In nucleotides, the CDR3 is TGTGCCAGCTGCCTAGGTAACTATGGCTACACCTTC.

The gene calls are TRBV5-6 and TRBJ1-2, with a weak D call TRBD1 (6 bases). This CDR3 spans 17 amino acids. V lost 2 bases, J lost 5 bases, and 22 bases lay in between. Germline V CDR1 and CDR2: SGHDT, YYEEEE. The CDR3 sequence: CASSLTQGQMGVYGYTF. The CDR3 nucleotides are TGTGCCAGCAGCTTAACTCAGGGGCAGATGGGAGTGTATGGCTACACCTTC.

This chain connects TRBV28 to TRBJ2-7, with 8 bases matching TRBD1. This CDR3 spans 15 amino acids. CDR1 MDHEN and CDR2 SYDVKM come from the germline V gene. Losses at the gene ends were 3 bases for V and 5 bases for J; bases not matched to a gene: 9. This chain's CDR3 is CASSFGRQGAHEQYF. CDR3 bases: TGTGCCAGCAGTTTCGGCAGGCAGGGGGCTCACGAGCAGTACTTC. Combining the CDR3 with reference TRBV28 and TRBJ2-7 gives the whole variable domain DVKVTQSSRYLVKRTGEKVFLECVQDMDHENMFWYRQDPGLGLRLIYFSYDVKMKEKGDIPEGYSVSREKKERFSLILESASTNQTSMYLCASSFGRQGAHEQYFGPGTRLTVT.

This chain connects TRBV2 to TRBJ2-5; a possible D gene is TRBD2 (5 bases). Near its end, the DNA agrees better with TRBJ2-7, so the J call may be wrong. The CDR3 has 12 amino acids. CDR1 and CDR2 (germline): SNHLY, FYNNEI. CDR3 in amino acids: CASSEAGHEQYF. DNA of the CDR3: TGTGCCAGCAGTGAGGCGGGCCACGAGCAGTACTTC.

V usage is TRBV6-5 and J usage is TRBJ1-1; D gene unclear. CDR1 MNHEY and CDR2 SVGAGI come from the germline V gene. The CDR3 spans 12 residues. V was pared by 8 bases and J by 1 base, with 8 bases between. The CDR3 DNA is TGTGCCAGCCGGCAGGAGAACACTGAAGCTTTCTTT. The encoded protein is CASRQENTEAFF.

J is TRBJ2-5 and V is TRBV4-2, with no clear D. Trimming left V 0 bases short and J 4 bases short, with 9 bases between. The germline V gene has CDR1 LGHNA and CDR2 YNFKEQ. This CDR3 region has 14 residues. This chain's CDR3 is CASSQETVTETQYF. In DNA, the CDR3 is TGTGCCAGCAGCCAAGAAACAGTTACAGAGACCCAGTACTTC.

In its sample, this clone was seen once. The J gene is TRBJ2-3, the V gene TRBV19, with D hard to call. The CDR3 spans 14 residues. Trimming removed 6 bases at V and 2 bases at J, with 12 bases between. CDR1 LNHDA and CDR2 SQIVND come from the germline V gene (reference sequence). CDR3 DNA sequence: TGTGCCAGTAGCTATACTATTTTCACAGATACGCAGTATTTT. Translation: CASSYTIFTDTQYF.

The V gene is TRBV6-1, the J gene TRBJ2-7; 8 nucleotides align to TRBD1. The germline V gene encodes CDR1 MNHNS and CDR2 SASEGT. The V and J ends lost 2 bases and 4 bases, in that order; junction bases with no gene match: 4. The CDR3 is 14 residues long. CDR3 in amino acids: CASSEQGALYEQYF. Written as DNA, the CDR3 is TGTGCCAGCAGTGAACAGGGGGCGTTATACGAGCAGTACTTC.

The rearrangement links TRBV7-9 to TRBJ2-5, with 8 bases aligning to TRBD2. Trimming removed 6 bases from V and 1 base from J; junction bases left unmatched: 16. The CDR3 runs to 18 residues. Germline V CDR1 and CDR2: SEHNR, FQNEAQ (reference sequence). CDR3 nucleotides: TGTGCCAGCAGTTCCAGCCGAGGTAGCGGGATACGCCAAGAGACCCAGTACTTC. Protein product: CASSSSRGSGIRQETQYF.

This clone occurred a few times. This chain connects TRBV7-2 to TRBJ2-1, with TRBD2 matching 8 bases. CDR3 length: 13 amino acids. V trimming: 8 bases; J trimming: 9 bases; junction bases outside the gene matches: 9. The V gene's germline CDR1 is SGHTA and CDR2 FQGNSA. The CDR3 protein is CASSRGRLGEQFF. The CDR3 nucleotides read TGTGCCAGCTCGCGCGGGAGGCTGGGTGAGCAGTTCTTC.

This clone has just one count. This chain uses TRBV15 with TRBJ1-2, with TRBD1 matching over 7 bases. The CDR3 spans 15 residues. V trimming: 1 base; J trimming: 0 bases; junction bases outside the gene matches: 2. Germline assignment: CDR1 LNHNV and CDR2 YYDKDF (reference sequence). CDR3 sequence (DNA): TGTGCCACCAGCAGAGGCAGGGGGTCTAACTATGGCTACACCTTC. This gives the protein CATSRGRGSNYGYTF.

The rearrangement uses TRBV27 and TRBJ2-7, with 10 bases fitting TRBD2. Per the germline V gene, CDR1 is MNHEY and CDR2 is SMNVEV (reference sequence). After removal of 4 bases from V and 2 bases from J, the junction contained 5 bases not matched to a gene. The CDR3 is made up of 15 amino acids. The chain's CDR3 is CASSSIAGGPYEQYF. DNA of the CDR3: TGTGCCAGCAGTTCGATAGCGGGAGGCCCCTACGAGCAGTACTTC.

This chain uses TRBV5-4 with TRBJ2-3; 8 positions match TRBD1. The trim removed 2 bases at V and 4 bases at J, leaving 9 bases unmatched. CDR3 length: 16 residues. CDR1 is SGHNT and CDR2 is YYREEE in the germline V gene (reference sequence). For the CDR3, the DNA is TGTGCCAGCAGCTTCTCAGGGGGCAAGGGGTCAGATACGCAGTATTTT. Its protein product is CASSFSGGKGSDTQYF. The full variable domain, completed using reference TRBV5-4 and TRBJ2-3, is ETGVTQSPTHLIKTRGQQVTLRCSSQSGHNTVSWYQQALGQGPQFIFQYYREEENGRGNFPPRFSGLQFPNYSSELNVNALELDDSALYLCASSFSGGKGSDTQYFGPGTRLTVL.

Concerning this clone: A junction end diverges from the germline sequence, so it may reflect a read error. The chain links TRBV19 to TRBJ2-2, with D possibly matching TRBD1 (5 bases). Germline values: CDR1 LNHDA, CDR2 SQIVND (reference sequence). This CDR3 comprises 14 residues. In DNA form, the CDR3 reads TGTGCCAGTAGTTTAGACAGGAACACCGGGGAGCTGTTTTTT. Translated, it gives CASSLDRNTGELFF.

This clone was seen a single time. The CDR3 here is CSEQQGPNEQFF. As DNA, the CDR3 is TGCAGCGAGCAACAGGGTCCCAATGAGCAGTTCTTC. This chain links TRBV29-1 with TRBJ2-1; D possibly corresponds to TRBD1 (6 bases). The CDR3 length is 12 residues. Trimming took off 7 bases at V and 6 bases at J, with 13 bases between the two ends. Germline V CDR1 and CDR2: SQVTM, ANQGSEA.

The J gene is TRBJ2-1, the V gene TRBV2; D gene unclear. The CDR3 has 15 residues. Germline V gene lookup returns CDR1 SNHLY and CDR2 FYNNEI. Trimming removed 3 bases from V and 5 bases from J, with 14 bases in between. The CDR3: CASSEKARDNNEQFF. CDR3 in DNA: TGTGCCAGCAGTGAGAAAGCCCGAGACAACAATGAGCAGTTCTTC.

This clone was seen only a few times. The chain employs TRBV5-6 and TRBJ1-2; perhaps TRBD1 as D (6 bases). CDR3 size: 15 residues. The germline V and J ends were trimmed by 2 bases and 5 bases, with 16 bases remaining between them. Germline V gene sequence: CDR1 SGHDT, CDR2 YYEEEE. The CDR3 is CASSFLQGSTYGYTF. CDR3 DNA: TGTGCCAGCAGCTTTTTGCAGGGGAGCACGTATGGCTACACCTTC.

The chain carries TRBV19 and TRBJ1-3, with D possibly matching TRBD1 (6 bases). Germline CDR1 reads LNHDA; CDR2 reads SQIVND (reference sequence). This CDR3 comprises 13 residues. The V and J ends lost 4 bases and 4 bases respectively, with 8 bases between them. The CDR3: CASSTDRGNTIYF. The CDR3 DNA follows: TGTGCCAGTAGTACCGACAGGGGAAACACCATATATTTT.

On this clone itself: The sample carries other DNA sequences with the same CDR3. This chain uses TRBV5-1 with TRBJ2-3; TRBD2 aligns across 12 bases. Germline CDR1 SGHRS, CDR2 YFSETQ. CDR3 size: 16 residues. V lost 4 bases, J lost 1 base, and 4 bases stayed unmatched. In nucleotides, the CDR3 is TGCGCCAGCAGCCTAGGGACTAGCGGGCGCACAGATACGCAGTATTTT. Translating it yields CASSLGTSGRTDTQYF.

CDR3 nucleotide sequence: TGTGCCATCAGTGAACGCGACAGGGATGGCTACACCTTC. This translates into CAISERDRDGYTF. The chain recombines TRBV10-3 with TRBJ1-2, with 7 bases that match TRBD1. CDR1 and CDR2 (germline): ENHRY, SYGVKD. The CDR3 has 13 residues. V was pared by 3 bases and J by 6 bases, with 4 bases of the junction left unmatched.

This clone came up once. V is TRBV10-2 and J is TRBJ2-7, with D unresolved. This CDR3 contains 11 residues. Trimming pared 5 bases from V and 3 bases from J, leaving 5 bases between. CDR1 and CDR2 from the germline V gene are WSHSY and SAAADI. DNA for the CDR3: TGCGCCAGCAGTACTGGCTACGAGCAGTACTTC. Translation: CASSTGYEQYF.

This chain links TRBV14 with TRBJ2-5; tentatively, D is TRBD2 (5 bases). CDR1 is SGHDN, CDR2 FVKESK, per germline. CDR3 length: 13 residues. With 5 bases removed from V and 2 bases from J, the gap between germline ends came to 9 bases. As DNA, the CDR3 is TGTGCCAGCAGCAGAGGGTTACAAGAGACCCAGTACTTC. It specifies CASSRGLQETQYF.

This clone was found once. V usage is TRBV29-1 and J usage is TRBJ2-3, with TRBD2 matching 12 bases. Germline CDR1 and CDR2: SQVTM and ANQGSEA. This CDR3 region has 15 residues. J was trimmed by 9 bases and V by 3 bases; bases with no gene match: 10. The CDR3 loop reads CSVDRLAGGTGTQYF. In nucleotides, the CDR3 is TGCAGCGTTGATCGGCTAGCGGGAGGGACGGGAACGCAGTATTTT.

This rearrangement joins TRBV19 to TRBJ2-1, with 9 positions matching TRBD1. The germline V gene has CDR1 LNHDA and CDR2 SQIVND (reference sequence). The CDR3 contains 14 residues. J gave up 6 bases and V 6 bases, and 6 bases lay outside the gene matches. The DNA of the CDR3 is TGTGCCAGTAGCCCGGGACAGGGCGGCAATGAGCAGTTCTTC. It specifies CASSPGQGGNEQFF.